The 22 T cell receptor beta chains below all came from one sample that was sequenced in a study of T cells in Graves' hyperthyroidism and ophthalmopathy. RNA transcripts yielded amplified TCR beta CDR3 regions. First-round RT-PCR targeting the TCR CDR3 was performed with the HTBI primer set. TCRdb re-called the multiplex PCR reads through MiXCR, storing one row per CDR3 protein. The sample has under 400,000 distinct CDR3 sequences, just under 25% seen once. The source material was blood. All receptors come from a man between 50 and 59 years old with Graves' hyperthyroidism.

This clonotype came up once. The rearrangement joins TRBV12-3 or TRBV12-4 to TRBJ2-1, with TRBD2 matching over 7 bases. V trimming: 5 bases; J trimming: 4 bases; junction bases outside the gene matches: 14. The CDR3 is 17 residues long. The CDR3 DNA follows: TGTGCCAGCAGTCCCGCGGGCGGGAGAGGAGAATACAATGAGCAGTTCTTC. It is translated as CASSPAGGRGEYNEQFF.

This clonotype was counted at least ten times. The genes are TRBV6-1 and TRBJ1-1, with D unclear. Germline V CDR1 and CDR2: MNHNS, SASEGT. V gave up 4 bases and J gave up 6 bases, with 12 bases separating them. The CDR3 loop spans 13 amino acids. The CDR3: CASSVATYAEAFF. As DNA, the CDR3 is TGTGCCAGCAGTGTAGCGACATACGCTGAAGCTTTCTTT.

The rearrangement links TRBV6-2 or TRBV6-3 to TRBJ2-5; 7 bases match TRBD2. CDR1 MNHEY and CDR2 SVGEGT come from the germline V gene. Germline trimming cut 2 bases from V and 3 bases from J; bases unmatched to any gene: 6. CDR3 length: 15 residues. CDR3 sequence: CASSYHTAGKETQYF. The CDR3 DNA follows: TGTGCCAGCAGTTACCATACAGCGGGAAAAGAGACCCAGTACTTC.

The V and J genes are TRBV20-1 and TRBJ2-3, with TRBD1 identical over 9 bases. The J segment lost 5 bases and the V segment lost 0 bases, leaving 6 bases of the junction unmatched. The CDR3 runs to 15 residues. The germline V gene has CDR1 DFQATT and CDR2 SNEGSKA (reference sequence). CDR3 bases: TGCAGTGCTAGAGACCGACAGGGGGTTCGAGATACGCAGTATTTT. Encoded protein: CSARDRQGVRDTQYF.

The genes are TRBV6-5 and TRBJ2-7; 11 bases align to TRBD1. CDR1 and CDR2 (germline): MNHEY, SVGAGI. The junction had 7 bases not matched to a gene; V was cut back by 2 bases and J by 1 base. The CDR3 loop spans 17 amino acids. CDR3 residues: CASSYPGGQGASYEQYF. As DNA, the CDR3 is TGTGCCAGCAGTTACCCAGGAGGACAGGGGGCTTCCTACGAGCAGTACTTC.

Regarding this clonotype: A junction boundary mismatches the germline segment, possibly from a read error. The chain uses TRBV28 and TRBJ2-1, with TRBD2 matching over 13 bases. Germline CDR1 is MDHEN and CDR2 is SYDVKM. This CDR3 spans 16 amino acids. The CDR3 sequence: CTSRELAGGPRNEQFF. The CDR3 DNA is TGTACCAGCAGGGAACTAGCGGGAGGGCCTCGAAATGAGCAGTTCTTC.

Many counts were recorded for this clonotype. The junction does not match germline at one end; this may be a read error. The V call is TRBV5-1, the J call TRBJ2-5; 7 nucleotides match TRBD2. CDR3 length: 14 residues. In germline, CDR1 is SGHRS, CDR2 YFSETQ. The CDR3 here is CASSLTGGRETQYF. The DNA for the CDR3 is TGTGCCAGCAGCTTAACGGGAGGACGGGAGACCCAGTACTTC.

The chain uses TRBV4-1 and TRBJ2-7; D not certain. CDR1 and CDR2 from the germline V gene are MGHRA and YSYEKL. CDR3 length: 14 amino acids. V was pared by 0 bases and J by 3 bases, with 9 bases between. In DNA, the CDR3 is TGCGCCAGCAGCCAAGAGGTGTCCTACTACGAGCAGTACTTC. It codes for CASSQEVSYYEQYF.

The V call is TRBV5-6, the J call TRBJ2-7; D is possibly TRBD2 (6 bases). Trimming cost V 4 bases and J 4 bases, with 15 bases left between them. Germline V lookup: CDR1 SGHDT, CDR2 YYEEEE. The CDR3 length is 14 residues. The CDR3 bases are TGTGCCAGCAGCCCCGGGACTCTCACATACGAGCAGTACTTC. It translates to CASSPGTLTYEQYF.

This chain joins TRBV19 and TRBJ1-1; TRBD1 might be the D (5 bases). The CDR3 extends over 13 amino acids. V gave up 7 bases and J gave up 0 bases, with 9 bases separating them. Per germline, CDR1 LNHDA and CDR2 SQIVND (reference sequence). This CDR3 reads CASNNRLNTEAFF. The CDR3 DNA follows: TGTGCCAGTAATAACAGGTTGAACACTGAAGCTTTCTTT.

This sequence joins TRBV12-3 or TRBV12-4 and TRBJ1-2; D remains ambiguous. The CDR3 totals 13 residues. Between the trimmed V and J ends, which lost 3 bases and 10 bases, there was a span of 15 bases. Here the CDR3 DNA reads TGTGCCAGCAGTTTCTGGGGTGTAGACCCCTACACCTTC. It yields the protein CASSFWGVDPYTF.

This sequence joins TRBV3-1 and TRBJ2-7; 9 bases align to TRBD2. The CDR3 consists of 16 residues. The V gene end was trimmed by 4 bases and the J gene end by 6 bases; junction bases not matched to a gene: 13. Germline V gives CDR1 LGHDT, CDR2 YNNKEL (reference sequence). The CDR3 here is CASSRFRLAGSGEQYF. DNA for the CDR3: TGTGCCAGCAGCCGCTTTAGGCTAGCGGGATCGGGCGAGCAGTACTTC.

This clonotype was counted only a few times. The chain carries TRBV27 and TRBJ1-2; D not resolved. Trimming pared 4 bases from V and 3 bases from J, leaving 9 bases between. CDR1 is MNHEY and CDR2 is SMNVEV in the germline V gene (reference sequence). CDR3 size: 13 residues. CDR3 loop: CASSSDGHYGYTF. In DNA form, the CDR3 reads TGTGCCAGCAGTTCGGACGGCCACTATGGCTACACCTTC.

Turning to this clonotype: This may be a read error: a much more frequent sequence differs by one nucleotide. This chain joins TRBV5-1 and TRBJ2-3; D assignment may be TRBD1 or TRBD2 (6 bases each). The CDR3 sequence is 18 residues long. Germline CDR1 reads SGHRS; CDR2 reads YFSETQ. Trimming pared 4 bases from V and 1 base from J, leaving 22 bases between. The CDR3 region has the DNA TGCGCCAGCAGCCTCGCTGACCGCAGGGGAGGAGGCACAGATACGCAGTATTTT. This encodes CASSLADRRGGGTDTQYF.

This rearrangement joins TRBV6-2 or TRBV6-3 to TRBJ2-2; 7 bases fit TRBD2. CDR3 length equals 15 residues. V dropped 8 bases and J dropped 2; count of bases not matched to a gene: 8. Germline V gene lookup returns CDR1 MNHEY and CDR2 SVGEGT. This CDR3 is CASGLGGRNTGELFF. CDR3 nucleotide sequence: TGTGCCAGCGGTTTGGGGGGGAGAAACACCGGGGAGCTGTTTTTT.

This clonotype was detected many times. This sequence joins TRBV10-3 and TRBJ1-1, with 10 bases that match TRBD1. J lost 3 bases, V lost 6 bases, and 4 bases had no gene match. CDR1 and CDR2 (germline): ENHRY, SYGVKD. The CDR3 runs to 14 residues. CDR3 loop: CAISGQGEDTEAFF. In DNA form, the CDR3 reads TGTGCCATCAGCGGACAGGGGGAAGACACTGAAGCTTTCTTT.

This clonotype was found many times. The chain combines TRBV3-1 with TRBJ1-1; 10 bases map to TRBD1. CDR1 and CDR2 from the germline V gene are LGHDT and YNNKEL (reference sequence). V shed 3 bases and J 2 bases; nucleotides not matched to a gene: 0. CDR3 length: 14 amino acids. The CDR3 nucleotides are TGTGCCAGCAGCCAGACAGGGGGCAACACTGAAGCTTTCTTT. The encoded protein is CASSQTGGNTEAFF.

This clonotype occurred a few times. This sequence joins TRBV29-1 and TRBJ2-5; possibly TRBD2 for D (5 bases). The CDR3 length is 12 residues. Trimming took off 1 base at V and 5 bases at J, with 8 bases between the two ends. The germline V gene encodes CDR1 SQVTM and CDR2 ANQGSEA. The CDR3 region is CSVEGSGETQYF. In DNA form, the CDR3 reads TGCAGCGTTGAAGGGTCGGGGGAGACCCAGTACTTC.

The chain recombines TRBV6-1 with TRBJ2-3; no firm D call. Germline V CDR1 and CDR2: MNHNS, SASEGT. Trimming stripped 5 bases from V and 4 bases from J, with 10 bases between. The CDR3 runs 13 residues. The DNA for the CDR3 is TGTGCCAGCAGTCCTAATCCCCCAGATACGCAGTATTTT. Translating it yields CASSPNPPDTQYF.

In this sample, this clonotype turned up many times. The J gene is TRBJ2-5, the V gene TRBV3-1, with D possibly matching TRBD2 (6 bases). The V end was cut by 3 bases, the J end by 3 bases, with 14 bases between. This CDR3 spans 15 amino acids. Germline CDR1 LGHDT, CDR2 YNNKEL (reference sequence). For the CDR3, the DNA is TGTGCCAGCAGCCATTTGGGACTTAACAAAGAGACCCAGTACTTC. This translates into CASSHLGLNKETQYF.

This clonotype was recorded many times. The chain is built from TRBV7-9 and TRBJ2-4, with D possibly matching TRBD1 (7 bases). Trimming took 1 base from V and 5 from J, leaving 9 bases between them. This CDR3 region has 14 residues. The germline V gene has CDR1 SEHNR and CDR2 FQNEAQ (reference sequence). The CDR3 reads CASSLGRGENIQYF. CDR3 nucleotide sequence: TGTGCCAGCAGCTTAGGCAGGGGGGAAAACATTCAGTACTTC.

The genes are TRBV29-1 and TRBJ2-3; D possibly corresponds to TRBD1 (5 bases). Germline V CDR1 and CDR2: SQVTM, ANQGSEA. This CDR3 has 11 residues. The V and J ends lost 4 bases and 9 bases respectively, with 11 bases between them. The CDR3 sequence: CSVGQGQTQYF. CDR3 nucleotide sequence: TGCAGCGTTGGTCAGGGCCAGACGCAGTATTTT.